This entry lists 24 T cell receptor beta chains sequenced from one sample in a study of Graves' ophthalmopathy and Graves' hyperthyroidism. The authors amplified TCR beta CDR3 regions, and they did so from RNA transcripts for repertoire sequencing. The workflow started with a first-round RT-PCR run with HTBI primers and then moved on to a second-round multiplex PCR. MiXCR, applied by TCRdb to the multiplex PCR reads, yields one record per CDR3 protein. The repertoire holds a few hundred thousand distinct CDR3 sequences, with roughly a sixth as singletons. Input material: peripheral blood. The receptors here all came from an adult woman with stable Graves' hyperthyroidism.

This clonotype was recorded many times. This chain links TRBV30 with TRBJ2-7, with D uncertain. V was trimmed by 3 bases and J by 2 bases, leaving 17 bases between them. Germline V CDR1 and CDR2: GTSNPN, SVGIG (reference sequence). The CDR3 has 15 amino acids. The CDR3 coding sequence is TGTGCCTGGAGCTCCCCGGGCAGGCCTCCCTACGAGCAGTACTTC. The encoded protein is CAWSSPGRPPYEQYF.

V is TRBV9 and J is TRBJ2-7; 7 bases fit TRBD1. J was trimmed by 7 bases and V by 4 bases; bases with no gene match: 14. The germline V gene has CDR1 SGDLS and CDR2 YYNGEE. The CDR3 length is 15 residues. The DNA for the CDR3 is TGTGCCAGCAGCCCGCGAATCGGGACAGAAGGGGAGCAGTACTTC. It translates to CASSPRIGTEGEQYF.

This clonotype appeared many times. The DNA of the CDR3 is TGTGCCAGCAGTGTCCGGGACAGTAGGAACACTGAAGCTTTCTTT. The encoded protein is CASSVRDSRNTEAFF. V usage is TRBV6-1 and J usage is TRBJ1-1; 7 bases agree with TRBD1. The CDR3 contains 15 residues. With V trimmed by 4 bases and J by 1 base, 6 bases remained unmatched. Germline V CDR1 and CDR2: MNHNS, SASEGT.

This clonotype occurred many times. V usage is TRBV7-2 and J usage is TRBJ2-7; 13 nucleotides align to TRBD2. CDR3 length: 15 amino acids. Trimming removed 5 bases from V and 4 bases from J; junction bases left unmatched: 5. The germline V gene encodes CDR1 SGHTA and CDR2 FQGNSA. For the CDR3, the DNA is TGTGCCAGCAGCACGACTAGCGGGAGGCAGTACGAGCAGTACTTC. As protein: CASSTTSGRQYEQYF.

This clonotype was seen a handful of times. The chain recombines TRBV4-2 with TRBJ2-5; 8 positions agree with TRBD2. From germline, CDR1 is LGHNA and CDR2 YNFKEQ. J lost 1 base, V lost 0 bases, and 4 bases had no gene match. This CDR3 has 16 residues. In DNA, the CDR3 is TGTGCCAGCAGCCAAGATCCCGGGAGGGCCCAAGAGACCCAGTACTTC. Encoded protein: CASSQDPGRAQETQYF.

The chain has TRBV29-1 and TRBJ2-7; D remains ambiguous. Germline V gives CDR1 SQVTM, CDR2 ANQGSEA. The V end lost 4 bases, the J end lost 5 bases, and 12 bases lay between the germline ends. The CDR3 is 12 residues long. Written as DNA, the CDR3 is TGCAGCGTTGTGGCCGTAGAAGACGAGCAGTACTTC. Residues: CSVVAVEDEQYF.

The table lists this clonotype with many counts. V gene TRBV11-2 combines with J gene TRBJ2-2, with a possible D match to TRBD2 (5 bases). V lost 2 bases, J lost 4 bases, and 8 bases lay in between. Germline assignment: CDR1 SGHAT and CDR2 FQNNGV. This CDR3 has 14 amino acids. The CDR3 DNA is TGTGCCAGCAGCTTAACCCGGGGCACCGGGGAGCTGTTTTTT. Residues: CASSLTRGTGELFF.

At least ten counts were recorded for this clonotype. The chain employs TRBV12-5 and TRBJ2-7, with a tentative D call TRBD2 (6 bases). CDR3 length: 14 amino acids. The V and J ends lost 7 bases and 5 bases respectively, with 18 bases between them. The germline V gene has CDR1 LGHNT and CDR2 FRNRAP. CDR3 loop: CASALGGGVDEQYF. CDR3 nucleotide sequence: TGTGCTAGTGCCCTGGGAGGAGGGGTCGACGAGCAGTACTTC. The full variable domain, with the rest looked up from reference TRBV12-5 and TRBJ2-7, is DARVTQTPRHKVTEMGQEVTMRCQPILGHNTVFWYRQTMMQGLELLAYFRNRAPLDDSGMPKDRFSAEMPDATLATLKIQPSEPRDSAVYFCASALGGGVDEQYFGPGTRLTVT.

This clonotype was counted at least ten times. The V and J genes are TRBV5-1 and TRBJ1-2; 10 nucleotides align to TRBD1. Germline V gene lookup returns CDR1 SGHRS and CDR2 YFSETQ. J was trimmed by 2 bases and V by 3 bases; bases with no gene match: 7. The CDR3 loop spans 16 amino acids. The CDR3 spells CASSSIPTGGNYGYTF. For the CDR3, the DNA is TGCGCCAGCAGCTCTATACCGACAGGGGGCAACTATGGCTACACCTTC.

This clonotype was observed a few times. The CDR3 is CASSGGIGRSYNEQFF. The CDR3 DNA is TGTGCCAGCAGTGGTGGTATAGGCCGGAGCTACAATGAGCAGTTCTTC. The chain carries TRBV2 and TRBJ2-1; D call uncertain. This CDR3 spans 16 amino acids. V lost 4 bases, J lost 3 bases, and 16 bases lay in between. CDR1 and CDR2 (germline): SNHLY, FYNNEI.

The sample holds many counts of this clonotype. One base away lies a much larger clone, so this may be a sequencing read error. The chain links TRBV27 to TRBJ1-5; a possible D gene is TRBD1 (6 bases). V lost 2 bases to trimming and J lost 3 bases, with 8 bases between them. CDR1 is MNHEY and CDR2 is SMNVEV in the germline V gene (reference sequence). The CDR3 extends over 14 amino acids. The CDR3 DNA sequence: TGTGCCAGCAGTTTAACAGGGTACAATCAGCCCCAGCATTTT. It specifies CASSLTGYNQPQHF.

In this sample, this clonotype turned up many times. The chain is built from TRBV6-1 and TRBJ2-2; the match to TRBD1 covers 11 bases. V lost 6 bases, J lost 6 bases, and 3 bases stayed unmatched. This CDR3 contains 14 residues. Germline values: CDR1 MNHNS, CDR2 SASEGT. The CDR3 DNA sequence: TGTGCCAGCAGCCCGGGACAGGGGGCCGGGGAGCTGTTTTTT. Protein sequence: CASSPGQGAGELFF.

This clonotype showed up just a few times. The chain links TRBV3-1 to TRBJ2-5; unclear D gene. V lost 7 bases and J lost 5, with 14 bases in between. Germline assignment: CDR1 LGHDT and CDR2 YNNKEL (reference sequence). The CDR3 is 13 residues long. CDR3 bases: TGTGCCAGCACCTCTCTAGGGTTGGAGACCCAGTACTTC. This translates into CASTSLGLETQYF.

This clonotype appeared a few times. The chain carries TRBV12-3 or TRBV12-4 and TRBJ2-3, with TRBD2 identical over 8 bases. Germline trimming cut 1 base from V and 7 bases from J; bases unmatched to any gene: 13. The length of the CDR3 is 17 residues. In DNA form, the CDR3 reads TGTGCCAGCAGTTTAGATGGGTGGGGACTAGAAGTGCATACGCAGTATTTT. Its translation is CASSLDGWGLEVHTQYF.

In the case of this clonotype: A read error is likely, as this CDR3 ends without the conserved phenylalanine or tryptophan. The chain recombines TRBV12-3 or TRBV12-4 with TRBJ1-1, with TRBD1 identical over 9 bases. The V segment lost 7 bases and the J segment 7 bases; nucleotides outside the gene matches: 7. There are 13 residues in the CDR3. The CDR3 bases are TGTGCCAGCAACCCAACAGGGGGCTTTGAAGCTTTCCTT. Its protein is CASNPTGGFEAFL.

The gene calls are TRBV30 and TRBJ1-2; D is uncertain. The germline V gene has CDR1 GTSNPN and CDR2 SVGIG (reference sequence). Trimming stripped 3 bases from V and 1 base from J, with 9 bases between. CDR3 length equals 13 residues. In DNA, the CDR3 is TGTGCCTGGAGCGTAGAGAGTAACTATGGCTACACCTTC. Its protein product is CAWSVESNYGYTF.

This clonotype showed up many times. The V and J genes are TRBV18 and TRBJ1-6; D is undetermined. Trimming shortened V by 3 bases and J by 5 bases, and 11 bases separated the two germline ends. Per the germline V gene, CDR1 is KGHSH and CDR2 is LQKENI. The CDR3 is made up of 15 amino acids. CDR3 region: CASSPGYGDNSPLHF. DNA of the CDR3: TGTGCCAGCTCACCCGGGTACGGGGATAATTCACCCCTCCACTTT.

This clonotype has ten or more counts. The J gene is TRBJ2-7, the V gene TRBV10-3; 10 bases agree with TRBD1. The germline gives CDR1 ENHRY, CDR2 SYGVKD. The CDR3 consists of 14 residues. V lost 6 bases and J lost 3; bases outside the gene matches: 5. CDR3 nucleotides: TGTGCCATCAGCCCGGGACAGGGGCTCTACGAGCAGTACTTC. Protein sequence: CAISPGQGLYEQYF.

J is TRBJ2-7 and V is TRBV5-5, with no clear D. Trimming cost V 2 bases and J 0 bases, with 12 bases left between them. The CDR3 is made up of 15 amino acids. The germline gives CDR1 SGHKS, CDR2 YYEKEE (reference sequence). The CDR3 DNA follows: TGTGCCAGCAGCTTTCTCATGGTTGGCTCCTACGAGCAGTACTTC. Amino acids: CASSFLMVGSYEQYF.

Many counts were recorded for this clonotype. The V call is TRBV28, the J call TRBJ2-7, with TRBD2 matching 9 bases. The V gene end was trimmed by 7 bases and the J gene end by 4 bases; junction bases not matched to a gene: 23. This CDR3 has 19 residues. Germline V gene lookup returns CDR1 MDHEN and CDR2 SYDVKM. The CDR3 sequence is CASTLQGVKTSGFGYEQYF. The CDR3 DNA reads as TGTGCCAGCACCCTCCAGGGGGTAAAGACTAGCGGCTTTGGGTACGAGCAGTACTTC.

This clonotype has at least ten counts. The chain is built from TRBV29-1 and TRBJ1-2; D is ambiguous. Trimming removed 0 bases at V and 0 bases at J, with 8 bases between. The CDR3 is made up of 14 amino acids. The germline gives CDR1 SQVTM, CDR2 ANQGSEA. CDR3 DNA sequence: TGCAGCGTTGAAGAGGGTAGTTCTAACTATGGCTACACCTTC. Its protein product is CSVEEGSSNYGYTF.

This clonotype was detected many times. V is TRBV6-5 and J is TRBJ2-7, with TRBD2 as a possible D gene (6 bases). V lost 0 bases, J lost 2 bases, and 14 bases lay in between. Looked up from germline, CDR1 is MNHEY and CDR2 is SVGAGI. The CDR3 is 16 amino acids. CDR3 sequence reads: CASSYSTGEIAYEQYF. CDR3 sequence (DNA): TGTGCCAGCAGTTACTCGACGGGGGAGATAGCCTACGAGCAGTACTTC.

V usage is TRBV27 and J usage is TRBJ2-7, with a possible D match to TRBD2 (6 bases). With 1 base removed from V and 6 bases from J, the gap between germline ends came to 13 bases. The length of the CDR3 is 14 residues. The germline V gene has CDR1 MNHEY and CDR2 SMNVEV (reference sequence). CDR3 bases: TGTGCCAGCAGTTTATTCCAGGCAGCGGGCGAGCAGTACTTC. This gives the protein CASSLFQAAGEQYF.

This clonotype was found many times. The V and J genes are TRBV11-2 and TRBJ1-2; 7 bases are a match to TRBD1. CDR1 is SGHAT and CDR2 is FQNNGV in the germline V gene. The CDR3 covers 15 residues. The V segment lost 5 bases and the J segment 6 bases; nucleotides outside the gene matches: 12. In nucleotides, the CDR3 is TGTGCCAGCAGCGCTCAGGGGGTTCGACAGGATGGCTACACCTTC. Its translation is CASSAQGVRQDGYTF.